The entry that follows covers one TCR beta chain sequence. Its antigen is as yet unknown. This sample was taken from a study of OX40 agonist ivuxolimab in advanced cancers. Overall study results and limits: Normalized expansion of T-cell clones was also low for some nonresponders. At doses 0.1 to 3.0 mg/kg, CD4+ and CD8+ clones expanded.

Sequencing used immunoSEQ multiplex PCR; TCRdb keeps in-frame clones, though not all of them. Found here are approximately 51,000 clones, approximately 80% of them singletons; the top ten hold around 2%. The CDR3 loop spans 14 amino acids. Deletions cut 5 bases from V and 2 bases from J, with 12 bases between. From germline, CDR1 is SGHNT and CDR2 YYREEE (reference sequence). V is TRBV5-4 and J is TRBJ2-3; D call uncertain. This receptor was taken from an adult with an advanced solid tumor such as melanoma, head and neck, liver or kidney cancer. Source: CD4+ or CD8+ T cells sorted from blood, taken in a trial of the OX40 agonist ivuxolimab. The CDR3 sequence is CASRDTPTTDTQYF. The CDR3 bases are TGTGCCAGCAGAGACACCCCTACCACAGATACGCAGTATTTT.